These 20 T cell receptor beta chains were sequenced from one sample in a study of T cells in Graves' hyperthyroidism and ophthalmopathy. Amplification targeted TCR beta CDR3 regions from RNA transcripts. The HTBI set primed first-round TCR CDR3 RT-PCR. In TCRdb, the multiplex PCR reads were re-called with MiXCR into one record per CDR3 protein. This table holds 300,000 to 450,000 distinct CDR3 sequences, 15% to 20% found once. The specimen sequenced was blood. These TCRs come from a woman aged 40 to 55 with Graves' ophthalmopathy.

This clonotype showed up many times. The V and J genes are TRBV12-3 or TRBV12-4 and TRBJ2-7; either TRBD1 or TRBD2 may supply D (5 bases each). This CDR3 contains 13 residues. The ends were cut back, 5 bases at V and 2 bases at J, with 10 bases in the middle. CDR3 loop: CASSRDGAYEQYF. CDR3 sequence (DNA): TGTGCCAGCAGTAGGGACGGCGCCTACGAGCAGTACTTC.

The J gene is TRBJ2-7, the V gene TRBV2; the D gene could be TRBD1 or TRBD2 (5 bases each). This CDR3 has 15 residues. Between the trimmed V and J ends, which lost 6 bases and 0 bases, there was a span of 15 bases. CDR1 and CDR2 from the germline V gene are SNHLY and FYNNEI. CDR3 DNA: TGTGCCAGCAGATCGGGACGGAGCAACTCCTACGAGCAGTACTTC. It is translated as CASRSGRSNSYEQYF.

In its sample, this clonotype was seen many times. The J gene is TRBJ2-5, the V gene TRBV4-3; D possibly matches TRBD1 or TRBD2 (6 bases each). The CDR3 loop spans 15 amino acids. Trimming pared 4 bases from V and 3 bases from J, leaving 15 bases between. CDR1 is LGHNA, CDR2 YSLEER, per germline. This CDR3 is CASSLLHGGKETQYF. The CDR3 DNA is TGCGCCAGCAGCCTACTTCACGGGGGCAAAGAGACCCAGTACTTC.

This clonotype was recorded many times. The CDR3 DNA sequence: TGTGCCAGCAGATATGGACAAAGCTACGAGCAGTACTTC. It encodes CASRYGQSYEQYF. The V call is TRBV27, the J call TRBJ2-7; TRBD1 is a possible D gene (5 bases). Germline CDR1 is MNHEY and CDR2 is SMNVEV (reference sequence). Trimming left V 6 bases short and J 3 bases short, with 12 bases between. The CDR3 spans 13 residues.

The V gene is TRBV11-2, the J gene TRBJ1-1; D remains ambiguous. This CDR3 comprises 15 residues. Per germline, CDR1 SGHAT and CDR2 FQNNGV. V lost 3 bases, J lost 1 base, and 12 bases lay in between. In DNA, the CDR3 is TGTGCCAGCAGCTTTTTCCCCAAGGGGAACACTGAAGCTTTCTTT. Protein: CASSFFPKGNTEAFF.

The CDR3 sequence is CASSFGTLNTGELFF. The DNA for the CDR3 is TGTGCCAGCAGTTTTGGGACACTGAACACCGGGGAGCTGTTTTTT. The chain recombines TRBV27 with TRBJ2-2, with a possible D match to TRBD1 (6 bases). The germline V gene has CDR1 MNHEY and CDR2 SMNVEV (reference sequence). The germline V and J ends were trimmed by 3 bases and 1 base, with 9 bases remaining between them. This CDR3 has 15 residues.

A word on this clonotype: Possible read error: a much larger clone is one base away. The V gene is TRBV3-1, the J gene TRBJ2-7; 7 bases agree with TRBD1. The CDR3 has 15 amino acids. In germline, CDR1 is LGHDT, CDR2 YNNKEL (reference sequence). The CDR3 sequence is CVSRHTRGRLYEQYF. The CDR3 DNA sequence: TGTGTCAGCAGACACACCAGGGGGAGACTCTACGAGCAGTACTTC.

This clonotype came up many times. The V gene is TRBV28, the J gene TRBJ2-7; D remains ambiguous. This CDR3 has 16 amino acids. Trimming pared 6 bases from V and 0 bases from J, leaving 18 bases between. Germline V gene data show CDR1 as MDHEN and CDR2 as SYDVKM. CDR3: CASRPVLRPSSYEQYF. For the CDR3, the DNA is TGTGCCAGCAGACCTGTCTTGAGGCCCAGCTCCTACGAGCAGTACTTC.

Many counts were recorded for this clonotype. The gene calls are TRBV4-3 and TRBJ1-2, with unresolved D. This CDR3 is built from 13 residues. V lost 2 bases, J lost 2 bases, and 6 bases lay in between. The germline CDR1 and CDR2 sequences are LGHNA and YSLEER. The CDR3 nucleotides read TGCGCCAGCAGCCAAACTCAGAACTATGGCTACACCTTC. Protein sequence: CASSQTQNYGYTF.

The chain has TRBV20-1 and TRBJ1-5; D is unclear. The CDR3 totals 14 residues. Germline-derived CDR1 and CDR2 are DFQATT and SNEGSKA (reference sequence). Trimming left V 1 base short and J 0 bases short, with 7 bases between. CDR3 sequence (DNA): TGCAGTGCTAGAGGGGAGATTAGCAATCAGCCCCAGCATTTT. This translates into CSARGEISNQPQHF.

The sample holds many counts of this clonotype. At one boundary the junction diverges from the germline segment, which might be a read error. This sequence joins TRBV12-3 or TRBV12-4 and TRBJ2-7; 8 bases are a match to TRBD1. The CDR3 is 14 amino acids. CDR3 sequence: CANSLRQGPYEQYF. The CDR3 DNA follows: TGTGCCAACAGTCTGCGACAGGGGCCCTACGAGCAGTACTTC.

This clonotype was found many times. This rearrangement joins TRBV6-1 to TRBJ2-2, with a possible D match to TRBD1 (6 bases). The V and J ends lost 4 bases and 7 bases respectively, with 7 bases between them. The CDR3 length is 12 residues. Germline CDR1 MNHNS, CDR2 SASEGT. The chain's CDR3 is CASSVGGGELFF. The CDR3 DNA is TGTGCCAGCAGTGTAGGGGGCGGGGAGCTGTTTTTT.

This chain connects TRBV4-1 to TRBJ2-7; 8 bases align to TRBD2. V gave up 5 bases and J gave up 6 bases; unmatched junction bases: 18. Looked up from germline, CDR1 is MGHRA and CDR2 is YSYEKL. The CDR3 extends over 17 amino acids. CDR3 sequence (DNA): TGCGCCAGCAGCTCAGTCCCCTTGCGGGGGGCTCAGGGCGAGCAGTACTTC. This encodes CASSSVPLRGAQGEQYF.

For the CDR3, the DNA is TGCAGCGTTGGAACACCCTCCTACGAGCAGTACTTC. Translation gives CSVGTPSYEQYF. The genes are TRBV29-1 and TRBJ2-7, with unresolved D. V lost 4 bases to trimming and J lost 0 bases, with 7 bases between them. This CDR3 contains 12 residues. Germline V gene data show CDR1 as SQVTM and CDR2 as ANQGSEA.

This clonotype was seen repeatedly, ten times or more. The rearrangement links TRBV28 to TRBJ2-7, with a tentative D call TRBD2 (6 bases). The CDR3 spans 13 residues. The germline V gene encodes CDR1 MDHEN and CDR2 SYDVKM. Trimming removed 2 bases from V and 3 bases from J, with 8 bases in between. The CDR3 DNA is TGTGCCAGCAGTTTACAGACTAGCTACGAGCAGTACTTC. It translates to CASSLQTSYEQYF.

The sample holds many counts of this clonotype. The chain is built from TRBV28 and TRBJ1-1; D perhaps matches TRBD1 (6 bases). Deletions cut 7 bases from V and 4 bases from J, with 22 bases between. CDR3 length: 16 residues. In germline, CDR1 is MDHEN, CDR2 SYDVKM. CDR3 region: CASNPPQGGVITEAFF. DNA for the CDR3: TGTGCCAGCAACCCCCCTCAAGGGGGGGTGATCACTGAAGCTTTCTTT.

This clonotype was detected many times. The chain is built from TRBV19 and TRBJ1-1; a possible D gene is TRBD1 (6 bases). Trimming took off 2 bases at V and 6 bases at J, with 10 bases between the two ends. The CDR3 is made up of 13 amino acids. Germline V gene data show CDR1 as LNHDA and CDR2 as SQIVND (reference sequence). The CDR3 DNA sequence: TGTGCCAGTAGTATACCGGACAGCCCTGAAGCTTTCTTT. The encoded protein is CASSIPDSPEAFF.

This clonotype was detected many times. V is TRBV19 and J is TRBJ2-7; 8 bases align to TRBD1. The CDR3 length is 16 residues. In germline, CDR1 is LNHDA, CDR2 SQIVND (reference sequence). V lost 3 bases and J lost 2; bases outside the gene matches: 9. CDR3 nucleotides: TGTGCCAGTAGTATCGCCAGGGGGCTCACAGCCTACGAGCAGTACTTC. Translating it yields CASSIARGLTAYEQYF.

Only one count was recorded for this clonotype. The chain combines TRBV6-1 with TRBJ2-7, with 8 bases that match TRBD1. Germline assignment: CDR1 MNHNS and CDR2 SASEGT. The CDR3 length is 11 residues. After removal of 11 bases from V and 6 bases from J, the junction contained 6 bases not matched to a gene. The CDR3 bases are TGTGCCGGATGGACAGGGACCGAGCAGTACTTC. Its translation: CAGWTGTEQYF.

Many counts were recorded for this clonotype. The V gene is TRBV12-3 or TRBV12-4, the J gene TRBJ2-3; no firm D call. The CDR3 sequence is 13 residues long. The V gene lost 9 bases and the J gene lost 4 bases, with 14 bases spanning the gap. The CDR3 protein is CASRNRGADTQYF. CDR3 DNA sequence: TGTGCCAGTAGGAATCGTGGTGCAGATACGCAGTATTTT.